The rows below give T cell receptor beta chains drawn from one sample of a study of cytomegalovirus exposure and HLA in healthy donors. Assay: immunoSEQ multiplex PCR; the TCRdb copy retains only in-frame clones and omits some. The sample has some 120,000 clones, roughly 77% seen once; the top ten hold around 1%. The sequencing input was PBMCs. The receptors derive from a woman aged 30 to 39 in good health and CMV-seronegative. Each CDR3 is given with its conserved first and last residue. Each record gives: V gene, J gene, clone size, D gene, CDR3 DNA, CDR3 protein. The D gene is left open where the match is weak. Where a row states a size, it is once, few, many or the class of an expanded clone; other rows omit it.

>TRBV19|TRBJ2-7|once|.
TGTGCCAGTAGTGAAGTCGCAACTGCCGCCTACGAGCAGTACTTC
CASSEVATAAYEQYF
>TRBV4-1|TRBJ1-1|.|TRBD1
TGCGCCAGCAGCCAAAGGACAGGGGTCACTGAAGCTTTCTTT
CASSQRTGVTEAFF
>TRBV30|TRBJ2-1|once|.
TGTGCCTGGAGTGTCTGGCAGGGTTTTGATAATGAGCAGTTCTTC
CAWSVWQGFDNEQFF
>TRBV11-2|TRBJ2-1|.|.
TGTGCCAGCAGCTTATTATTTCAGAATGAGCAGTTCTTC
CASSLLFQNEQFF
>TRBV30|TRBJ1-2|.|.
TGTGCCTCGAGTTCCCCGGGACAAAACTATGGCTACACCTTC
CASSSPGQNYGYTF
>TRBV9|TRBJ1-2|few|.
TGTGCCAGCAGCCTCGGGAGTTATGGCTACACCTTC
CASSLGSYGYTF
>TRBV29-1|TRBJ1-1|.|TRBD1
TGCAGCTCAGGGGGGCCCGCGGGGACTGAAGCTTTCTTT
CSSGGPAGTEAFF
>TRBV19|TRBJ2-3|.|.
TGTGCCAGCGGGCAGGGAGGCGGAGATACGCAGTATTTT
CASGQGGGDTQYF
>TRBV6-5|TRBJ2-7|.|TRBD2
TGTGCCAGCAGTTTCGCGGGGGGTTCCTACGAGCAGTACTTC
CASSFAGGSYEQYF
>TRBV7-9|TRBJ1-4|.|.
TGTTCCAGCAGCCAACGGGACATTTCATCGACTAATGAAAAACTGTTTTTT
CSSSQRDISSTNEKLFF
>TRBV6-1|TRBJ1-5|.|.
TGTGCCAGCAGAGAGGACAACAATCAGCCCCAGCATTTT
CASREDNNQPQHF
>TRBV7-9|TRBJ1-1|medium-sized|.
TGTGCCAGCAGCAGTACAGGGAGTAACACTGAAGCTTTCTTT
CASSSTGSNTEAFF
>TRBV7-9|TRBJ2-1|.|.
TGTGCCAGCAATCCCGACAGCTACAATGAGCAGTTCTTC
CASNPDSYNEQFF
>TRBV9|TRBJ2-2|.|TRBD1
TGTGCCAGCAGCGAACCGGACAGGGTCGGAACCGGGGAGCTGTTTTTT
CASSEPDRVGTGELFF
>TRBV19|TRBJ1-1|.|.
TGTGCCAGTAGTAGGGGACAGAACACTGAAGCTTTCTTT
CASSRGQNTEAFF
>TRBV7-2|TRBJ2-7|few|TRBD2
TGTGCCAGCACCCAACAAATAGCGGGAGGTACCTACGAGCAGTACTTC
CASTQQIAGGTYEQYF
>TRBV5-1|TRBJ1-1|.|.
TGCGCCAGCAGCTCAGGGTCCGACACTGAAGCTTTCTTT
CASSSGSDTEAFF
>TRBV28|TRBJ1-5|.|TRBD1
TGTGCCATACTTAGACAGGGTAATCAGCCCCAGCATTTT
CAILRQGNQPQHF
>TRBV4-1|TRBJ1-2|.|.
TGCGCCAGCAGCCAGGGCCGGGACACCGATGGCTACACCTTC
CASSQGRDTDGYTF
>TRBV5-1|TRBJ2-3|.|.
TGCGCCAGCAGCGCCACTAGTTTAGATACGCAGTATTTT
CASSATSLDTQYF
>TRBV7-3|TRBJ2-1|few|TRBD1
TGTGCCAGCAGCTTCGACAGGGACTCCTACAATGAGCAGTTCTTC
CASSFDRDSYNEQFF
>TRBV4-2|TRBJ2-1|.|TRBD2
TGTGCCAGCAGCCCGGGGACTAGCGGCTACAATGAGCAGTTCTTC
CASSPGTSGYNEQFF
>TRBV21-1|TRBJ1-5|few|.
TGTGCCAGCAGCAGGTCTGGGGGGAATCAGCCCCAGCATTTT
CASSRSGGNQPQHF
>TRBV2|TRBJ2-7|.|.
TGTGCCAGCATTCTAACCTTGGGGCCCTCCGGCTACGAGCAGTACTTC
CASILTLGPSGYEQYF
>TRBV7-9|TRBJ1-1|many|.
TGTGCCAGCAGCCCTTCCTTTACAGGGATGAGGACTGAAGCTTTCTTT
CASSPSFTGMRTEAFF
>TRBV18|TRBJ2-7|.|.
TGTGCCAGCTCACCCGACCTAGCTTCTCACGAGCAGTACTTC
CASSPDLASHEQYF
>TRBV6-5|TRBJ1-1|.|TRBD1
TGTGCCAGCAGTTACGCTACAGGGGTCACTGAAGCTTTCTTT
CASSYATGVTEAFF
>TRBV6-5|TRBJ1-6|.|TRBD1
TGTGCCAGCAGTTACGGAAGGGCAGGGGGCGTTTCACCCCTCCACTTT
CASSYGRAGGVSPLHF
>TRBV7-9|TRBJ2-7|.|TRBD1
TGTGCCAGCAGGTCGGGACAGTCCTACGAGCAGTACTTC
CASRSGQSYEQYF
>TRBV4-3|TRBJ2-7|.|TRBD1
TGCGCCAGCAGCCAAGCGGGACAGAACGAGCAGTACTTC
CASSQAGQNEQYF
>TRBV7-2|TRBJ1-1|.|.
TGTGCCAGCAGCTTCGCAGGCACGTCGAACACTGAAGCTTTCTTT
CASSFAGTSNTEAFF
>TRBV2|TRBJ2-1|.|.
TGTGCCAGCAGTCCTAATCTTAGACGGGCCTACAATGAGCAGTTCTTC
CASSPNLRRAYNEQFF
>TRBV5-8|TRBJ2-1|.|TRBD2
TGTGCCAGCAAACCGGGACTAGCGGGAGTTGAGCAGTTCTTC
CASKPGLAGVEQFF
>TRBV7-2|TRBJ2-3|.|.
TGTGCCAGCAGTGTAACCGGGACAAGCACAGATACGCAGTATTTT
CASSVTGTSTDTQYF
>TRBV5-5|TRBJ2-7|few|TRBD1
TGTGCCAGCAGACAGGGGACGGGGGAGCAGTACTTC
CASRQGTGEQYF
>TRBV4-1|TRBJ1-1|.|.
TGCGCCAGCAGCCAAGGTGCAGGGAGGGACACTGAAGCTTTCTTT
CASSQGAGRDTEAFF
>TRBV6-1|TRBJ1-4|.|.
TGTGCCAGCAGTGGGGCAACAGGGAGAGGGAATGAAAAACTGTTTTTT
CASSGATGRGNEKLFF
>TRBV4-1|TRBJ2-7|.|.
TGCGCCAGCAGCCTCGAAGGCGGCTACGAGCAGTACTTC
CASSLEGGYEQYF
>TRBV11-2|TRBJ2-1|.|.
TGTGCCAGCAGCTTAGAGGGGGGTGTATACAATGAGCAGTTCTTC
CASSLEGGVYNEQFF
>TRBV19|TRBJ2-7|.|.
TGTGCCACGCGACAGTCCCCTACCTACGAGCAGTACTTC
CATRQSPTYEQYF
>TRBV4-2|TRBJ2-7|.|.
TGTGCCAGCAGCCAAGACAGGGAAAGGGCGGCATACGAGCAGTACTTC
CASSQDRERAAYEQYF
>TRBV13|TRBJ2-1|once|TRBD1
TGTGCCAGCAGCCCCCGCCAGGGACAGAACTACAATGAGCAGTTCTTC
CASSPRQGQNYNEQFF
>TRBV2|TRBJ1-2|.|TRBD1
TGTGCCAGCAGGGGGACAGGGGAAGGCTACACCTTC
CASRGTGEGYTF
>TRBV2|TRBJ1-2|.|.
TGTGCCAGCAGTGACTCAGGGTGGCACACCTTC
CASSDSGWHTF
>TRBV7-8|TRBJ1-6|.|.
TGTGCCAGCAGCCTCGGGGGTAATTCACCCCTCCACTTT
CASSLGGNSPLHF
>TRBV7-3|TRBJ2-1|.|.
TGTGCCAGCAGCTTAACAGGAAGGGGCCTGGCGAGAGAAGACAATGAGCAGTTCTTC
CASSLTGRGLAREDNEQFF
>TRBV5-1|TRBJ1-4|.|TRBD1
TGCGCCAGCAGCCTAACAGGGGGCGCGACTGAAAAACTGTTTTTT
CASSLTGGATEKLFF
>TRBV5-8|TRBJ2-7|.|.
TGTGCCAGCAGTCTTTACTCCTACGAGCAGTACTTC
CASSLYSYEQYF
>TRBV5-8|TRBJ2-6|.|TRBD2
TGTGCCAGCAGCATCGGGACTAGCGGCCTGTCTGGGGCCAACGTCCTGACTTTC
CASSIGTSGLSGANVLTF
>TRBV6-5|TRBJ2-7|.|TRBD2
TGTGCCAGCAGACCCCTTAGCGGGAACTCCTACGAGCAGTACTTC
CASRPLSGNSYEQYF